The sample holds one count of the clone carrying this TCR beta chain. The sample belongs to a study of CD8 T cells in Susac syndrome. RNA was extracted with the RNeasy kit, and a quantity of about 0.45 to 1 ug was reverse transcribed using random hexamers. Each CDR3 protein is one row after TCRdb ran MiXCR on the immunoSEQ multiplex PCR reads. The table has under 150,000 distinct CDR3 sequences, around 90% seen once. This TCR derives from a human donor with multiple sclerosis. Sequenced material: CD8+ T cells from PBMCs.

Here the CDR3 reads CASSQMGDTQYF. The DNA for the CDR3 is TGCGCCAGCAGCCAGATGGGAGATACGCAGTATTTT. The chain employs TRBV4-1 and TRBJ2-3; D gene unclear. The CDR3 consists of 12 residues. Germline V gene lookup returns CDR1 MGHRA and CDR2 YSYEKL. V lost 3 bases, J lost 5 bases, and 6 bases lay in between.